The 27 T cell receptor beta chains below come from one sample, sequenced in a study of shared clonotypes between healthy human individuals. Data came from immunoSEQ multiplex PCR; TCRdb stores just in-frame clones and leaves some out. The table shows 1.5 million to 2.5 million clones, with about 94% occurring only once. It was CD45RO-negative cells, positively selected for CCR7, that made up naive CD8 cells, with terminally differentiated effector memory CD45RA+ cells excluded. Specimen: naive CD8+ T cells sorted from blood. The receptors come from a man aged 18 to 35 in good health.

J is TRBJ2-7 and V is TRBV7-9, with TRBD2 identical over 8 bases. This CDR3 comprises 13 residues. Germline lookup yields CDR1 SEHNR and CDR2 FQNEAQ (reference sequence). Germline trimming cut 3 bases from V and 3 bases from J; bases unmatched to any gene: 1. CDR3 loop: CASSFGGVYEQYF. In nucleotides, the CDR3 is TGTGCCAGCAGCTTCGGGGGGGTCTACGAGCAGTACTTC.

The rearrangement links TRBV4-1 to TRBJ2-7; 8 nucleotides align to TRBD1. The ends lost 1 base at V and 2 bases at J; junction bases unmatched: 7. CDR1 is MGHRA, CDR2 YSYEKL, per germline. The CDR3 sequence is 16 residues long. The CDR3 sequence: CASSQVGGQAAYEQYF. For the CDR3, the DNA is TGCGCCAGCAGCCAAGTTGGGGGACAGGCGGCCTACGAGCAGTACTTC.

V usage is TRBV5-1 and J usage is TRBJ2-2; no definite D call. CDR1 is SGHRS, CDR2 YFSETQ, per germline. V was trimmed by 0 bases and J by 1 base, leaving 16 bases between them. There are 18 residues in the CDR3. For the CDR3, the DNA is TGCGCCAGCAGCTTGGCACTTCTGGGTAACGGGAACACCGGGGAGCTGTTTTTT. The encoded protein is CASSLALLGNGNTGELFF.

For this clone: Other DNA sequences in the same sample also yield this CDR3. The rearrangement uses TRBV4-3 and TRBJ2-1; TRBD2 agrees at 7 bases. This CDR3 is built from 16 residues. J was trimmed by 2 bases and V by 0 bases; bases with no gene match: 4. CDR1 is LGHNA, CDR2 YSLEER, per germline. CDR3 in amino acids: CASSQDWAGAYNEQFF. CDR3 sequence (DNA): TGCGCCAGCAGCCAAGATTGGGCGGGAGCCTACAATGAGCAGTTCTTC.

This clone was detected once. The V call is TRBV6-6, the J call TRBJ1-5; D is uncertain. CDR3 length equals 15 residues. Trimming removed 6 bases at V and 3 bases at J, with 15 bases between. The germline V gene has CDR1 MNHNY and CDR2 SVGAGI (reference sequence). CDR3 in amino acids: CASSLSAEFNQPQHF. CDR3 DNA: TGTGCCAGCAGCCTGTCGGCAGAGTTCAATCAGCCCCAGCATTTT.

The rearrangement links TRBV28 to TRBJ1-2; D unresolved. Germline assignment: CDR1 MDHEN and CDR2 SYDVKM. This CDR3 region has 13 residues. The germline V and J ends were trimmed by 2 bases and 1 base, with 5 bases remaining between them. CDR3 sequence: CASSLISNYGYTF. As DNA, the CDR3 is TGTGCCAGCAGTTTAATCAGTAACTATGGCTACACCTTC.

This clone came up once. The V and J genes are TRBV7-6 and TRBJ2-7; 9 bases align to TRBD1. Germline V lookup: CDR1 SGHVS, CDR2 FNYEAQ. The V segment lost 8 bases and the J segment 3 bases; nucleotides outside the gene matches: 11. The CDR3 has 15 residues. The chain's CDR3 is CASSGTGKWDYEQYF. In DNA, the CDR3 is TGTGCCAGCTCCGGGACAGGGAAGTGGGACTACGAGCAGTACTTC.

On this clone: The identical CDR3 is also encoded by other nucleotide sequences in the sample. The chain combines TRBV4-3 with TRBJ2-5; a possible D gene is TRBD1 (6 bases). The ends were cut back, 3 bases at V and 3 bases at J, with 8 bases in the middle. This CDR3 spans 13 amino acids. Germline assignment: CDR1 LGHNA and CDR2 YSLEER. CDR3 region: CASSQDREETQYF. The DNA of the CDR3 is TGCGCCAGCAGCCAGGACAGAGAAGAGACCCAGTACTTC.

The chain uses TRBV4-3 and TRBJ2-7, with no clear D. Trimming took 0 bases from V and 2 from J, leaving 11 bases between them. The CDR3 is 15 residues long. Germline assignment: CDR1 LGHNA and CDR2 YSLEER. The CDR3 reads CASSQEVAETYEQYF. DNA for the CDR3: TGCGCCAGCAGCCAAGAGGTGGCGGAGACCTACGAGCAGTACTTC.

This clone has just one count. The chain combines TRBV29-1 with TRBJ2-5; D may be TRBD1 or TRBD2 (5 bases each). The J call is uncertain, as TRBJ2-7 better fits the DNA end. Germline CDR1 SQVTM, CDR2 ANQGSEA. This CDR3 contains 12 residues. The CDR3 loop reads CSVDPRGYEQYF. The DNA for the CDR3 is TGCAGCGTTGACCCGAGGGGCTACGAGCAGTACTTC.

In the case of this clone: The same CDR3 arises from other DNA sequences in this sample as well. The chain has TRBV19 and TRBJ2-7; a possible D gene is TRBD1 (6 bases). CDR3 length: 14 residues. Per germline, CDR1 LNHDA and CDR2 SQIVND (reference sequence). V lost 2 bases, J lost 2 bases, and 10 bases lay in between. The DNA for the CDR3 is TGTGCCAGTAGTATATCAGGGGTAGCCTACGAGCAGTACTTC. As protein: CASSISGVAYEQYF.

The CDR3 reads CASTLASPDNEQFF. CDR3 nucleotides: TGCGCCAGCACCCTAGCATCCCCCGACAATGAGCAGTTCTTC. The chain combines TRBV5-1 with TRBJ2-1; D possibly corresponds to TRBD2 (5 bases). The CDR3 consists of 14 residues. CDR1 is SGHRS and CDR2 is YFSETQ in the germline V gene. V lost 6 bases, J lost 5 bases, and 15 bases lay in between.

Regarding this clone: Other nucleotide sequences from this sample produce the same CDR3. The chain joins TRBV27 to TRBJ1-1; 7 nucleotides match TRBD1. The CDR3 is made up of 13 amino acids. The germline CDR1 and CDR2 sequences are MNHEY and SMNVEV (reference sequence). V dropped 3 bases and J dropped 6; count of bases not matched to a gene: 4. DNA for the CDR3: TGTGCCAGCAGTTTCGGCCAGGGGGCTGAAGCTTTCTTT. It translates to CASSFGQGAEAFF.

The CDR3 nucleotides are TGTGCCAGCAGCTCGAGTCCCGGGACAGGGGACGAGCAGTACTTC. It is translated as CASSSSPGTGDEQYF. The chain couples TRBV7-2 to TRBJ2-7; the match to TRBD1 covers 10 bases. Losses at the gene ends were 4 bases for V and 5 bases for J; bases not matched to a gene: 8. Germline CDR1 reads SGHTA; CDR2 reads FQGNSA. This CDR3 contains 15 residues.

This rearrangement joins TRBV9 to TRBJ1-2; D is ambiguous. The CDR3 extends over 15 amino acids. The germline V gene encodes CDR1 SGDLS and CDR2 YYNGEE. V lost 0 bases, J lost 0 bases, and 9 bases lay in between. The CDR3 coding sequence is TGTGCCAGCAGCGTAGCGAATGCTCCTAACTATGGCTACACCTTC. Protein product: CASSVANAPNYGYTF.

J is TRBJ2-1 and V is TRBV2, with TRBD2 matching over 10 bases. CDR1 is SNHLY, CDR2 FYNNEI, per germline. CDR3 length equals 16 residues. Germline trimming cut 6 bases from V and 3 bases from J; bases unmatched to any gene: 8. This CDR3 reads CASRRLAGGFYNEQFF. CDR3 nucleotide sequence: TGTGCCAGCAGGAGATTAGCGGGAGGTTTCTACAATGAGCAGTTCTTC.

This chain uses TRBV19 with TRBJ2-1; 10 positions agree with TRBD2. Looked up from germline, CDR1 is LNHDA and CDR2 is SQIVND (reference sequence). The CDR3 runs to 15 residues. Trimming at V came to 4 bases and at J to 5 bases, leaving 5 bases not matched to a gene. This chain's CDR3 is CASSNPGLAHNEQFF. The CDR3 DNA follows: TGTGCCAGTAGTAACCCGGGACTAGCGCACAATGAGCAGTTCTTC.

The J gene is TRBJ2-7, the V gene TRBV7-2; 7 nucleotides match TRBD2. Germline CDR1 is SGHTA and CDR2 is FQGNSA. The trim removed 0 bases at V and 6 bases at J, leaving 5 bases unmatched. The CDR3 is 14 residues long. DNA of the CDR3: TGTGCCAGCAGCTTAGCAGGCGGGAGCGGCGAGCAGTACTTC. Its translation is CASSLAGGSGEQYF.

The chain links TRBV27 to TRBJ1-1; 12 nucleotides line up with TRBD1. CDR1 and CDR2 from the germline V gene are MNHEY and SMNVEV (reference sequence). The CDR3 is made up of 14 amino acids. The ends lost 5 bases at V and 6 bases at J; junction bases unmatched: 4. The CDR3 DNA follows: TGTGCCAGCAGTGCGGGACAGGGGGCCTCTGAAGCTTTCTTT. It codes for CASSAGQGASEAFF.

The table lists this clone with a count of one. The chain combines TRBV16 with TRBJ1-5; 9 bases agree with TRBD1. Trimming cost V 4 bases and J 2 bases; bases outside gene matches: 6. The CDR3 length is 16 residues. The germline V gene encodes CDR1 KGHSY and CDR2 FQNENV. For the CDR3, the DNA is TGTGCCAGCAGCCGAACGAGGACAGGGGGCAATCAGCCCCAGCATTTT. Protein: CASSRTRTGGNQPQHF.

This chain joins TRBV6-6 and TRBJ2-1, with TRBD1 identical over 7 bases. Germline V gives CDR1 MNHNY, CDR2 SVGAGI (reference sequence). This CDR3 spans 14 amino acids. The trim removed 5 bases at V and 6 bases at J, leaving 7 bases unmatched. This CDR3 is CASSRQGEGNEQFF. CDR3 bases: TGTGCCAGCAGTCGACAGGGTGAGGGCAATGAGCAGTTCTTC.

The chain links TRBV6-6 to TRBJ1-4; 9 bases match TRBD1. Germline trimming cut 7 bases from V and 7 bases from J; bases unmatched to any gene: 7. The CDR3 runs to 14 residues. The germline CDR1 and CDR2 sequences are MNHNY and SVGAGI (reference sequence). The CDR3 region has the DNA TGTGCCAGCATCCCGGGACAGGGTATTGAAAAACTGTTTTTT. Translation gives CASIPGQGIEKLFF.

The chain uses TRBV4-1 and TRBJ1-1, with D unclear. Trimming cost V 3 bases and J 7 bases, with 15 bases left between them. The CDR3 length is 14 residues. CDR1 and CDR2 (germline): MGHRA, YSYEKL. For the CDR3, the DNA is TGCGCCAGCAGCCAGCACACCCAAGAGAGTGAAGCTTTCTTT. It translates to CASSQHTQESEAFF.

This chain uses TRBV18 with TRBJ1-6, with D perhaps TRBD1 (6 bases). There are 16 residues in the CDR3. Deletions cut 4 bases from V and 4 bases from J, with 14 bases between. Germline CDR1 and CDR2: KGHSH and LQKENI. CDR3 residues: CASSLRQETYNSPLHF. The CDR3 coding sequence is TGTGCCAGCTCACTCCGACAGGAGACTTATAATTCACCCCTCCACTTT.

J is TRBJ1-2 and V is TRBV4-1; D remains ambiguous. This CDR3 region has 14 residues. CDR1 is MGHRA, CDR2 YSYEKL, per germline. Trimming shortened V by 1 base and J by 4 bases, and 10 bases separated the two germline ends. The CDR3 sequence: CASSQVEAGYGYTF. The CDR3 DNA reads as TGCGCCAGCAGCCAAGTGGAAGCCGGCTATGGCTACACCTTC.

The chain employs TRBV28 and TRBJ2-7; D not certain. The germline V gene has CDR1 MDHEN and CDR2 SYDVKM. This CDR3 has 13 residues. Trimming removed 4 bases from V and 1 base from J, with 8 bases in between. The CDR3 is CASSSRLSYEQYF. As DNA, the CDR3 is TGTGCCAGCAGTTCCAGGTTATCCTACGAGCAGTACTTC.

V usage is TRBV5-4 and J usage is TRBJ2-3, with D possibly being TRBD2 (6 bases). Trimming took off 6 bases at V and 0 bases at J, with 17 bases between the two ends. CDR1 SGHNT and CDR2 YYREEE come from the germline V gene (reference sequence). The CDR3 has 16 amino acids. The CDR3 protein is CASTGPGLASTDTQYF. The DNA for the CDR3 is TGTGCCAGCACCGGACCGGGACTGGCTAGCACAGATACGCAGTATTTT.